Listed here are 17 T cell receptor beta chains from one sample, sequenced in a study of T cell changes during pregnancy in multiple sclerosis. Data came from immunoSEQ multiplex PCR; TCRdb stores just in-frame clones and leaves some out. The sample yields more than 35,000 clones, roughly nine tenths seen once. This specimen was CD4+ T cells from peripheral blood mononuclear cells, taken in the third trimester of pregnancy. Receptors were obtained from a female donor with multiple sclerosis, enrolled in a pregnancy study.

J is TRBJ1-1 and V is TRBV5-1, with D possibly matching TRBD1 (6 bases). There are 15 residues in the CDR3. The germline V and J ends were trimmed by 4 bases and 5 bases, with 18 bases remaining between them. Germline assignment: CDR1 SGHRS and CDR2 YFSETQ. The CDR3 DNA follows: TGCGCCAGCAGCGGAGCCCTACAGGGAAAGACTGAAGCTTTCTTT. Its protein product is CASSGALQGKTEAFF.

This clone occurred once. This chain uses TRBV5-4 with TRBJ1-6, with a possible D match to TRBD1 (6 bases). Germline V gene data show CDR1 as SGHNT and CDR2 as YYREEE (reference sequence). Trimming removed 2 bases at V and 7 bases at J, with 10 bases between. This CDR3 comprises 14 residues. For the CDR3, the DNA is TGTGCCAGCAGCTTACGGGACACCAATTCACCCCTCCACTTT. The encoded protein is CASSLRDTNSPLHF.

The rearrangement uses TRBV4-1 and TRBJ2-1, with 8 bases fitting TRBD2. V was pared by 4 bases and J by 7 bases, with 9 bases of the junction left unmatched. Germline assignment: CDR1 MGHRA and CDR2 YSYEKL. The CDR3 has 15 amino acids. CDR3 nucleotides: TGCGCCAGCAGCCCCCGGACTAGCTTGATTAATGAGCAGTTCTTC. Amino acid sequence: CASSPRTSLINEQFF.

This clone has only a few counts. This chain connects TRBV4-1 to TRBJ1-2; 7 positions match TRBD1. Germline trimming cut 7 bases from V and 4 bases from J; bases unmatched to any gene: 15. The CDR3 totals 16 residues. Germline V gene data show CDR1 as MGHRA and CDR2 as YSYEKL. CDR3 region: CASTHPGQQASYGYTF. As DNA, the CDR3 is TGCGCCAGCACCCACCCGGGACAGCAGGCGAGCTATGGCTACACCTTC.

The chain has TRBV28 and TRBJ2-1; 11 bases map to TRBD2. CDR3 size: 22 residues. CDR1 and CDR2 (germline): MDHEN, SYDVKM. V shed 4 bases and J 8 bases; nucleotides not matched to a gene: 28. As DNA, the CDR3 is TGTGCCAGCAGTTCCAGGGGGCCCGGGAGTTTTCGGGTAGCGGGAGGGTTCGATGAGCAGTTCTTC. This sequence encodes CASSSRGPGSFRVAGGFDEQFF.

J is TRBJ2-3 and V is TRBV9; TRBD2 agrees at 8 bases. V dropped 4 bases and J dropped 1; count of bases not matched to a gene: 8. The germline gives CDR1 SGDLS, CDR2 YYNGEE. CDR3 length: 16 residues. The CDR3 protein is CASSSTTSVGTDTQYF. The CDR3 coding sequence is TGTGCCAGCAGCTCAACGACTAGCGTCGGCACAGATACGCAGTATTTT.

This sequence joins TRBV19 and TRBJ1-5; possible D gene TRBD1, 5 bases. V was pared by 1 base and J by 3 bases, with 10 bases between. This CDR3 contains 15 residues. The germline V gene has CDR1 LNHDA and CDR2 SQIVND (reference sequence). CDR3 residues: CASSIARGDNQPQHF. CDR3 coding DNA: TGTGCCAGTAGTATAGCAAGGGGTGACAATCAGCCCCAGCATTTT.

This chain joins TRBV28 and TRBJ2-7, with 11 bases that match TRBD2. Germline CDR1 and CDR2: MDHEN and SYDVKM. The CDR3 is made up of 16 amino acids. V dropped 1 base and J dropped 2; count of bases not matched to a gene: 4. CDR3 protein: CASSLYSGRAAYEQYF. CDR3 coding DNA: TGTGCCAGCAGTTTATATAGCGGGAGGGCTGCCTACGAGCAGTACTTC.

The rearrangement joins TRBV19 to TRBJ2-1, with 14 bases fitting TRBD2. The germline V gene encodes CDR1 LNHDA and CDR2 SQIVND (reference sequence). The trim removed 5 bases at V and 8 bases at J, leaving 11 bases unmatched. There are 17 residues in the CDR3. The CDR3 loop reads CASSRRLTSGRAHEQFF. CDR3 bases: TGTGCCAGTAGTCGCCGTTTGACTAGCGGGAGGGCCCATGAGCAGTTCTTC.

The chain has TRBV4-1 and TRBJ2-6; D is possibly TRBD2 (5 bases). V was clipped by 4 bases and J by 4 bases, with 20 bases between them. Germline V gene lookup returns CDR1 MGHRA and CDR2 YSYEKL. This CDR3 region has 18 residues. The CDR3 nucleotides are TGCGCCAGCAGCCCCGGCGGGCGCCGGTCGTCCGGGGCCAACGTCCTGACTTTC. Translating it yields CASSPGGRRSSGANVLTF.

This clone has just one count. DNA of the CDR3: TGCGCCAGCAGCTTGGAAGCGGCTAACTACAATGAGCAGTTCTTC. It encodes CASSLEAANYNEQFF. The chain combines TRBV5-1 with TRBJ2-1; perhaps TRBD2 as D (5 bases). CDR1 SGHRS and CDR2 YFSETQ come from the germline V gene. The V and J ends lost 0 bases and 3 bases respectively, with 10 bases between them. The CDR3 is made up of 15 amino acids.

V gene TRBV5-1 combines with J gene TRBJ2-3; TRBD2 agrees at 8 bases. The V gene end was trimmed by 5 bases and the J gene end by 6 bases; junction bases not matched to a gene: 14. Germline V CDR1 and CDR2: SGHRS, YFSETQ. This CDR3 contains 16 residues. CDR3 region: CASRRGTSGRLDTQYF. CDR3 bases: TGCGCCAGCAGAAGAGGTACTAGCGGAAGATTGGATACGCAGTATTTT. The full variable domain, with the rest looked up from reference TRBV5-1 and TRBJ2-3, is KAGVTQTPRYLIKTRGQQVTLSCSPISGHRSVSWYQQTPGQGLQFLFEYFSETQRNKGNFPGRFSGRQFSNSRSEMNVSTLELGDSALYLCASRRGTSGRLDTQYFGPGTRLTVL.

The chain joins TRBV6-6 to TRBJ2-5, with 8 bases lining up with TRBD2. There are 12 residues in the CDR3. Germline V gene sequence: CDR1 MNHNY, CDR2 SVGAGI (reference sequence). The ends lost 9 bases at V and 8 bases at J; junction bases unmatched: 8. CDR3: CASFSGEGTQYF. Written as DNA, the CDR3 is TGTGCCAGTTTTAGCGGGGAAGGAACCCAGTACTTC.

V and J are TRBV18 and TRBJ1-5; D is perhaps TRBD1 (5 bases). The germline V gene encodes CDR1 KGHSH and CDR2 LQKENI. Trimming pared 2 bases from V and 6 bases from J, leaving 8 bases between. The CDR3 covers 13 residues. CDR3 coding DNA: TGTGCCAGCTCACCATCTCAGGGTCAGCCCCAGCATTTT. It is translated as CASSPSQGQPQHF.

The rearrangement joins TRBV5-1 to TRBJ1-1, with a tentative D call TRBD1 (5 bases). Germline-derived CDR1 and CDR2 are SGHRS and YFSETQ. The CDR3 length is 14 residues. The germline V and J ends were trimmed by 0 bases and 6 bases, with 12 bases remaining between them. The CDR3 coding sequence is TGCGCCAGCAGCTTGGGGAGGGGCGGCGCTGAAGCTTTCTTT. It yields the protein CASSLGRGGAEAFF.

The chain recombines TRBV18 with TRBJ2-1; 15 bases align to TRBD2. The J segment lost 9 bases and the V segment lost 4 bases, leaving 10 bases of the junction unmatched. CDR1 and CDR2 from the germline V gene are KGHSH and LQKENI. The CDR3 covers 17 residues. CDR3 region: CASSRGLAGGVSSEQFF. The CDR3 DNA is TGTGCCAGCTCACGAGGACTAGCGGGAGGGGTTTCGAGTGAGCAGTTCTTC.

The chain employs TRBV5-1 and TRBJ2-3; perhaps TRBD1 as D (6 bases). The CDR3 contains 14 residues. The V gene's germline CDR1 is SGHRS and CDR2 YFSETQ. With 2 bases removed from V and 4 bases from J, the gap between germline ends came to 11 bases. The CDR3 region is CASSFTEGADTQYF. The CDR3 DNA sequence: TGCGCCAGCAGCTTTACCGAGGGGGCAGATACGCAGTATTTT.